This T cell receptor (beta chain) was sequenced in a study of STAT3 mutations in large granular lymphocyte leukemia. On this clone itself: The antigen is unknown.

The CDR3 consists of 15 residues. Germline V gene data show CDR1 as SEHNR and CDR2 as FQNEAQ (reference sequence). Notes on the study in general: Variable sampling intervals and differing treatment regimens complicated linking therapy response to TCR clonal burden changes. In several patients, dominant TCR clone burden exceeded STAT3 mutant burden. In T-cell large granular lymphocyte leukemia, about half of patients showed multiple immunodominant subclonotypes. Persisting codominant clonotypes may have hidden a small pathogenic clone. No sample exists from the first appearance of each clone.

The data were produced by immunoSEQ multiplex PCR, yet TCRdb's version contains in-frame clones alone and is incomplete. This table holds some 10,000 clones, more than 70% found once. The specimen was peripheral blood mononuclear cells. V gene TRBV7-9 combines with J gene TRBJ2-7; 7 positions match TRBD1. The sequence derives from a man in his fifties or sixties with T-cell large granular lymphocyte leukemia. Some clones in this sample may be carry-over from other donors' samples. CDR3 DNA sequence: TGTGCGCAGGGGGAGAGGGGGAGTTTGTCCTACGAGCAGTACTTC. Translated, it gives CAQGERGSLSYEQYF.